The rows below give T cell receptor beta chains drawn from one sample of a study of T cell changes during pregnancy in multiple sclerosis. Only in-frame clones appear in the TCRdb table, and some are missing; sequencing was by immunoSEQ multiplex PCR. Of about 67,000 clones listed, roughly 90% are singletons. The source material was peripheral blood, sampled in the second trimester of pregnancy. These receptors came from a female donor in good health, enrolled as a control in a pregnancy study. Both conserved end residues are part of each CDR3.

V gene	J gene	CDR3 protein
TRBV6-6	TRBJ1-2	CASSFTGGQDYGYTF
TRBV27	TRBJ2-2	CASSLSGRGLGELFF
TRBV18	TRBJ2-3	CASSPQGFNTDTQYF
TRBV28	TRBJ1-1	CASSPQTGPNTEAFF
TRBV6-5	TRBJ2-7	CASSKDSFISYEQYF
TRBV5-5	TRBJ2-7	CASSPTGTGGSYEQYF
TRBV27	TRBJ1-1	CASSLFPRDYTEAFF
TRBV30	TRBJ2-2	CAWSSRTGGTGELFF
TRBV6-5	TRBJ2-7	CASNSDETGGYEQYF
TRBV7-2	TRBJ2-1	CASSLIGGGSYNEQFF
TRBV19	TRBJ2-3	CASILTSVGGMGDTQYF
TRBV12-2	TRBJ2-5	CASRSQWAGEPRGETQYF
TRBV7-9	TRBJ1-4	CASSTTVTNEKLFF
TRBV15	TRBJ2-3	CATSRDGLARITDTQYF
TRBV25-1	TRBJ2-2	CASSEMGGAGELFF
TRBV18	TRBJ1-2	CASSPPDNYGYTF
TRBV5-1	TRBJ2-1	CASSFPAGVYNEQFF
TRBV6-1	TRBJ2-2	CATLTGPTGELFF
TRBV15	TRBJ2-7	CATSRGGGEAGVREQYF
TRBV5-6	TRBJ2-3	CASSFGERGGTDTQYF
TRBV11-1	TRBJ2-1	CASSLAGHNEQFF
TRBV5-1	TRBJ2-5	CASSSTGTHQETQYF
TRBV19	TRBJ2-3	CASRDTSDRDTQYF
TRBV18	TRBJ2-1	CASSPPASVNEQFF
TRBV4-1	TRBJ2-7	CASSPGRDYEQYF
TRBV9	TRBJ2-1	CASSPPIADEQFF
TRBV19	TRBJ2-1	CASSPGLAGHNEQFF
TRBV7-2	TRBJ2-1	CASSLASVGSHEQFF
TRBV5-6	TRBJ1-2	CASSLVGTDYGYTF
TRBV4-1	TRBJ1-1	CASSQDVTSGVVRTEAFF
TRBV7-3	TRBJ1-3	CASSLIRGLASGNTIYF
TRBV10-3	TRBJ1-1	CATHDRGVNTEAFF
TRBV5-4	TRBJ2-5	CASSLSLGGAVETQYF
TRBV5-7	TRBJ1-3	CASSLVAGGSGNTIYF
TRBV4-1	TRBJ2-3	CASGEVGSDTQYF
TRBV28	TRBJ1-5	CATYRVYSNQPQHF
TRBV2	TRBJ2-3	CATPDSNRDSTDTQYF
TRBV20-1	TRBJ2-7	CSAGGGYEQYF
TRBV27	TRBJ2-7	CASSRPSARGEQYF
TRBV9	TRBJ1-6	CASSVLQGPPLHF
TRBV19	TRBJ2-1	CASKEGRQGGQYEQFF
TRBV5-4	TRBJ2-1	CASSLTTGSYNEQFF